The clone carrying this T cell receptor beta chain was counted many times. Its specificity is not known. Patients between 18 and 65 years old had hyperthyroidism, newly diagnosed and lasting under 2 months. The sample originates from a study of T cells in Graves' hyperthyroidism and ophthalmopathy. Study overall: Peripheral blood draws took place at initial diagnosis, ahead of any treatment. General study findings and limits: Peripheral blood also featured most of the thyroid clonotypes expanded above 0.001. From stable hyperthyroidism, ophthalmopathy was set apart by a 13 V-J model.

TCR beta CDR3 sequences were amplified from RNA transcripts. The TCR CDR3 first-round RT-PCR relied on the HTBI primer set. MiXCR, run by TCRdb on the multiplex PCR reads, gives a single entry per CDR3 protein. The table lists 550,000 to 600,000 distinct CDR3 sequences, 15% to 20% of them singletons. Losses at the gene ends were 6 bases for V and 3 bases for J; bases not matched to a gene: 4. This CDR3 is built from 14 residues. Germline CDR1 reads MDHEN; CDR2 reads SYDVKM. This TCR was recovered from a young woman with Graves' hyperthyroidism. The sequenced sample consisted of blood. V gene TRBV28 combines with J gene TRBJ2-2; 7 bases line up with TRBD1. The CDR3 here is CASSLTGDTGELFF. Here the CDR3 DNA reads TGTGCCAGCAGCCTCACAGGGGACACCGGGGAGCTGTTTTTT. Using reference TRBV28 and TRBJ2-2 for the parts outside the CDR3, the full variable domain is DVKVTQSSRYLVKRTGEKVFLECVQDMDHENMFWYRQDPGLGLRLIYFSYDVKMKEKGDIPEGYSVSREKKERFSLILESASTNQTSMYLCASSLTGDTGELFFGEGSRLTVL.